These 17 T cell receptor beta chains were all obtained from the same sample, sequenced in a study of a mutant IDH1 vaccine in newly diagnosed glioma. What these receptors recognize is not known. The time point was: week 35, safety follow-up. Every vaccine dose comprised 300 ug of mutant IDH1 20-mer peptide plus topical imiquimod. Produced via immunoSEQ multiplex PCR; TCRdb's table is partial and in-frame only. The table records 40,000 to 50,000 clones, around 89% of them present only once. The sequencing here drew on PBMCs, taken from a glioma patient whose treatment included an IDH1 peptide vaccine. Receptors were obtained from a middle-aged man with glioma.

The chain recombines TRBV30 with TRBJ2-5; TRBD2 matches 8 bases. V lost 4 bases, J lost 4 bases, and 8 bases stayed unmatched. CDR3 size: 14 residues. Germline CDR1 and CDR2: GTSNPN and SVGIG (reference sequence). CDR3 in amino acids: CAWTGTSGGETQYF. CDR3 nucleotides: TGTGCCTGGACAGGCACCAGCGGGGGAGAGACCCAGTACTTC.

This chain connects TRBV13 to TRBJ2-7; no clear D gene. The V gene lost 5 bases and the J gene lost 0 bases, with 2 bases spanning the gap. From germline, CDR1 is PRHDT and CDR2 FYEKMQ (reference sequence). There are 11 residues in the CDR3. Here the CDR3 reads CASSRSYEQYV. The CDR3 nucleotides are TGTGCCAGCAGCCGCTCCTACGAGCAGTACGTC.

This chain links TRBV2 with TRBJ1-1; 7 bases agree with TRBD1. Germline V gene data show CDR1 as SNHLY and CDR2 as FYNNEI. Trimming cost V 7 bases and J 3 bases; bases outside gene matches: 11. The CDR3 is made up of 15 amino acids. The CDR3 here is CASTSGQSVYTEAFF. CDR3 sequence (DNA): TGTGCCAGCACTTCGGGACAGTCAGTGTACACTGAAGCTTTCTTT.

The V and J genes are TRBV19 and TRBJ1-1; D is unresolved. Germline assignment: CDR1 LNHDA and CDR2 SQIVND (reference sequence). The CDR3 sequence is 15 residues long. V shed 5 bases and J shed 5 bases, with 18 bases lying between them. The CDR3 reads CASSFLTQWETEAFF. The CDR3 DNA reads TGTGCCAGTAGTTTTCTGACCCAGTGGGAAACTGAAGCTTTCTTT.

V usage is TRBV13 and J usage is TRBJ1-4, with D maybe TRBD1 (5 bases). This CDR3 comprises 18 residues. V was trimmed by 0 bases and J by 7 bases, leaving 21 bases between them. CDR1 and CDR2 from the germline V gene are PRHDT and FYEKMQ (reference sequence). This CDR3 is CASSLGGPRHTVGEKLFF. The CDR3 DNA reads as TGTGCCAGCAGCTTAGGGGGGCCGCGGCACACCGTAGGTGAAAAACTGTTTTTT.

The CDR3 here is CASSLIGLAGEYTDTQYF. CDR3 bases: TGCGCCAGCAGCTTGATAGGACTAGCGGGGGAATACACAGATACGCAGTATTTT. The chain couples TRBV5-1 to TRBJ2-3, with TRBD2 matching 13 bases. Germline trimming cut 1 base from V and 2 bases from J; bases unmatched to any gene: 7. Germline lookup yields CDR1 SGHRS and CDR2 YFSETQ. The CDR3 has 18 amino acids.

The chain couples TRBV7-2 to TRBJ2-7, with D perhaps matching TRBD1 (6 bases). This CDR3 has 12 amino acids. Trimming took 4 bases from V and 6 from J, leaving 10 bases between them. Germline V CDR1 and CDR2: SGHTA, FQGNSA. CDR3 region: CASSSPGVEQYV. CDR3 DNA sequence: TGTGCCAGCAGCTCCCCAGGGGTCGAGCAGTACGTC.

This clone is a singleton in its sample. The chain uses TRBV10-2 and TRBJ2-7; 8 nucleotides line up with TRBD1. V lost 3 bases to trimming and J lost 3 bases; unmatched junction nucleotides: 7. Germline assignment: CDR1 WSHSY and CDR2 SAAADI. The CDR3 loop spans 15 amino acids. Here the CDR3 reads CASSESGQGLYEQYV. CDR3 nucleotides: TGCGCCAGCAGTGAATCTGGACAGGGCCTCTACGAGCAGTACGTC.

The J gene is TRBJ2-7, the V gene TRBV9; the match to TRBD2 covers 8 bases. CDR3 length: 14 residues. CDR1 and CDR2 from the germline V gene are SGDLS and YYNGEE. The trim removed 5 bases at V and 0 bases at J, leaving 4 bases unmatched. DNA for the CDR3: TGTGCCAGCAGTACGACTAGCGACTCCTACGAGCAGTACTTC. Translated, it gives CASSTTSDSYEQYF.

The gene calls are TRBV5-8 and TRBJ1-5; D unresolved. This CDR3 has 13 residues. V was trimmed by 3 bases and J by 8 bases, leaving 12 bases between them. The germline gives CDR1 SGHTS, CDR2 YDEGEE. The CDR3 reads CASSWTKAKPQHF. The CDR3 coding sequence is TGTGCCAGCAGCTGGACGAAAGCTAAGCCCCAGCATTTT.

The chain recombines TRBV19 with TRBJ1-5; D not resolved. Germline V CDR1 and CDR2: LNHDA, SQIVND (reference sequence). The CDR3 is 15 amino acids. Trimming pared 1 base from V and 2 bases from J, leaving 9 bases between. The CDR3 is CASSIGEFGNQPQHF. CDR3 sequence (DNA): TGTGCCAGTAGTATAGGGGAATTTGGCAATCAGCCCCAGCATTTT.

The CDR3, as DNA: TGTGCCAGCAGCATAAGGACAGGGAATAATGAAAAACTGTTTTTT. Its translation: CASSIRTGNNEKLFF. The chain links TRBV2 to TRBJ1-4; TRBD1 matches at 8 bases. The CDR3 consists of 15 residues. Germline V lookup: CDR1 SNHLY, CDR2 FYNNEI. V was pared by 6 bases and J by 4 bases, with 7 bases of the junction left unmatched. Together with reference TRBV2 and TRBJ1-4, the CDR3 gives the full variable domain: EPEVTQTPSHQVTQMGQEVILRCVPISNHLYFYWYRQILGQKVEFLVSFYNNEISEKSEIFDDQFSVERPDGSNFTLKIRSTKLEDSAMYFCASSIRTGNNEKLFFGSGTQLSVL.

The V and J genes are TRBV27 and TRBJ2-6; D remains unclear. Looked up from germline, CDR1 is MNHEY and CDR2 is SMNVEV (reference sequence). CDR3 length: 15 residues. The V and J ends lost 5 bases and 0 bases respectively, with 8 bases between them. The CDR3 sequence is CASSPKFSGANVLTF. CDR3 sequence (DNA): TGTGCCAGCAGTCCCAAATTCTCTGGGGCCAACGTCCTGACTTTC.

This clone came up once. The chain is built from TRBV7-8 and TRBJ1-2; D perhaps matches TRBD1 (5 bases). In germline, CDR1 is SGHVS, CDR2 FQNEAQ. The V end was cut by 1 base, the J end by 4 bases, with 19 bases between. The CDR3 has 17 amino acids. CDR3 bases: TGTGCCAGCAGCTTAGTACTCCCGGAGGGGACTGGCTATGGCTACACCTTC. Translating it yields CASSLVLPEGTGYGYTF.

This sequence joins TRBV30 and TRBJ1-5; D is ambiguous. Germline CDR1 is GTSNPN and CDR2 is SVGIG (reference sequence). The length of the CDR3 is 13 residues. The germline V and J ends were trimmed by 4 bases and 0 bases, with 7 bases remaining between them. In DNA form, the CDR3 reads TGTGCCTGGAATCACAATAGCAATCAGCCCCAGCATTTT. It translates to CAWNHNSNQPQHF.

This chain connects TRBV9 to TRBJ1-1; TRBD1 matches 8 bases. V was clipped by 4 bases and J by 0 bases; unmatched bases: 5. CDR1 SGDLS and CDR2 YYNGEE come from the germline V gene. The length of the CDR3 is 15 residues. In DNA, the CDR3 is TGTGCCAGCAGCCCCCGGACAGGGATGAACACTGAAGCTTTCTTT. Amino acids: CASSPRTGMNTEAFF.

This clone came up once. In nucleotides, the CDR3 is TGTGCCAGCAGCTCCAGTGAGGGGTACGAGCAGTACTTC. Encoded protein: CASSSSEGYEQYF. The chain carries TRBV4-2 and TRBJ2-7; D is perhaps TRBD1 or TRBD2 (5 bases each). CDR3 length: 13 residues. V was clipped by 5 bases and J by 4 bases, with 12 bases between them. The germline V gene has CDR1 LGHNA and CDR2 YNFKEQ.